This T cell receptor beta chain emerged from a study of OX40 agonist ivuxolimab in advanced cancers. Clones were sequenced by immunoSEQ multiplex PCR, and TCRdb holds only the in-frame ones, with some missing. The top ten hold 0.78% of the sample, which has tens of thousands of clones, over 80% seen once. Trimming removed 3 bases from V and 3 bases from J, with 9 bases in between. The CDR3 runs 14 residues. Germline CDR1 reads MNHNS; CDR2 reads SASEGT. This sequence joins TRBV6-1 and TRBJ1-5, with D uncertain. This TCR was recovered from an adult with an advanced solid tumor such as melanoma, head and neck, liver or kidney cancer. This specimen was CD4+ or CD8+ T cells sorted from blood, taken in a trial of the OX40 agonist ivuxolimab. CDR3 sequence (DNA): TGTGCCAGCAGTGACCGGGTGATCAATCAGCCCCAGCATTTT. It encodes CASSDRVINQPQHF.